This T cell receptor beta chain is from a study of Ad26.COV2.S vaccination and SARS-CoV-2 variants. Study details: Ad26.COV2.S given intramuscularly, once or twice 56 days apart.

Turning to this clone: The antigen is unknown.

The study's findings and limits: Vaccine recipients surpassed placebo recipients in spike-specific TCR breadth. The authors reported substantial breadth in spike-specific CD8+ and CD4+ T cell responses after vaccination.

Treatment indicated: roughly 19 received Ad26.COV2.S at low or high dose, single or two shots; about 5 received placebo; per-sample allocation not given. Each sample was drawn 63 days after the first injection (of vaccine or placebo). An adult aged 18-55 years in Boston served as the donor. Assay used: immunoSEQ multiplex PCR; TCRdb lists only in-frame clones, some missing. Among 380,000 or so clones, about 89% were seen once, and the ten largest hold about 5%. The germline CDR1 and CDR2 sequences are GTSNPN and SVGIG (reference sequence). V lost 5 bases to trimming and J lost 4 bases; unmatched junction nucleotides: 3. This CDR3 comprises 13 residues.

The material was peripheral blood, obtained in a trial of Ad26.COV2.S vaccine versus placebo. The clonotype was recovered from a person between 18 and 60 years old who received the Ad26.COV2.S COVID-19 vaccine or a placebo. The chain links TRBV30 to TRBJ1-5; TRBD1 matches at 9 bases. This CDR3 reads CAWSGQGNQPQHF. CDR3 bases: TGTGCCTGGTCCGGACAGGGGAATCAGCCCCAGCATTTT.